These T cell receptor beta chains were read from a single sample in a study of siplizumab effects on memory and regulatory T cells. Only in-frame clones appear in the TCRdb table, and some are missing; sequencing was by immunoSEQ multiplex PCR. This sample has more than 85,000 clones; about nine tenths occur once, and the top ten carry about 2.4%. The sequenced sample was CD4+ T cells sorted from blood. All receptors come from a human donor in good health. Some clones in this sample may be carry-over from other donors' samples. Both conserved end residues are part of each CDR3. The D gene is left open where the match is weak. Size tells how often a clone was seen (once, few, many) or the class of an expanded clone, and some rows leave it out.

clone_size d_call j_call v_call cdr3_length cdr3_aa cdr3_nt
- TRBD2 TRBJ2-7 TRBV5-1 16 CASSKEPGLVTSEQYF TGCGCCAGCAGCAAAGAGCCGGGACTAGTAACTTCCGAGCAGTACTTC
- - TRBJ1-2 TRBV6-1 12 CASSFSTSGYTF TGTGCCAGCAGTTTTTCGACGAGCGGCTACACCTTC
- - TRBJ2-5 TRBV7-2 13 CASSFRFPETQYF TGTGCCAGCAGCTTCAGGTTCCCAGAGACCCAGTACTTC
- TRBD1 TRBJ1-1 TRBV6-6 14 CAGVKTGGSTEAFF TGTGCCGGAGTGAAGACAGGGGGATCCACTGAAGCTTTCTTT
- - TRBJ2-3 TRBV7-8 10 CASSLDTQYF TGTGCCAGCAGCTTAGATACGCAGTATTTT
- - TRBJ1-2 TRBV11-2 16 CASSLATDRDNYGYTF TGTGCCAGCAGCTTAGCGACGGACAGAGATAACTATGGCTACACCTTC
once - TRBJ1-1 TRBV7-9 14 CASSLSQARSEAFF TGTGCCAGCAGCTTAAGCCAGGCCAGGAGTGAAGCTTTCTTT
- - TRBJ2-7 TRBV18 14 CASSPGLGSYEQYF TGTGCCAGCTCACCCGGGTTAGGGTCCTACGAGCAGTACTTC
- - TRBJ2-3 TRBV15 16 CATSSGMSSATDTQYF TGTGCCACCAGCAGTGGGATGAGCTCGGCCACAGATACGCAGTATTTT
- TRBD1 TRBJ2-3 TRBV7-6 16 CASSTGTAYSTDTQYF TGTGCCAGCAGCACTGGGACAGCCTATAGCACAGATACGCAGTATTTT
- - TRBJ2-7 TRBV5-1 15 CASSYKDSVNYEQYF TGCGCCAGCAGCTACAAGGACAGCGTTAACTACGAGCAGTACTTC
- - TRBJ2-3 TRBV11-2 15 CASSLDGARADTQYF TGTGCCAGCAGCTTAGATGGGGCCCGGGCAGATACGCAGTATTTT
- TRBD1 TRBJ1-2 TRBV10-1 13 CASSPGQGYGYTF TGCGCCAGCAGCCCGGGACAGGGCTATGGCTACACCTTC
- - TRBJ1-2 TRBV9 14 CASSVGNRNYGYTF TGTGCCAGCAGCGTAGGTAACAGAAACTATGGCTACACCTTC
- TRBD1 TRBJ2-5 TRBV28 14 CASRTEGQGETQYF TGTGCCAGCAGAACGGAGGGACAGGGGGAGACCCAGTACTTC
- TRBD2 TRBJ2-7 TRBV14 12 CASRASGSSTYF TGTGCCAGCCGTGCTAGCGGGAGCTCCACGTACTTC
once TRBD2 TRBJ2-7 TRBV18 17 CASSPRGGAGLAYEQYF TGTGCCAGCTCACCCCGCGGGGGAGCGGGTCTTGCCTACGAGCAGTACTTC
- - TRBJ1-1 TRBV29-1 11 CSVPDSTEAFF TGCAGCGTCCCGGACAGCACTGAAGCTTTCTTT
once TRBD1 TRBJ2-3 TRBV7-3 20 CASSLIGFVGVGQSTDTQYF TGTGCCAGCAGCTTAATCGGCTTCGTGGGGGTGGGACAGAGCACAGATACGCAGTATTTT
- TRBD1 TRBJ1-2 TRBV19 14 CASSEDRGHYGYTF TGTGCCAGTAGTGAAGACAGGGGGCACTATGGCTACACCTTC
once TRBD1 TRBJ2-3 TRBV6-5 14 CASRTGVSTDTQYF TGTGCCAGCCGTACAGGGGTTAGCACAGATACGCAGTATTTT
- - TRBJ2-7 TRBV5-5 15 CASTREYGHSYEQYF TGTGCCAGCACCAGAGAATATGGGCACTCCTACGAGCAGTACTTC
- - TRBJ2-3 TRBV7-3 13 CASSLTPTDTQYF TGTGCCAGCAGCTTAACCCCCACAGATACGCAGTATTTT
- TRBD2 TRBJ2-7 TRBV2 13 CASTWASGYEQYF TGTGCCAGCACGTGGGCTAGCGGCTACGAGCAGTACTTC
- - TRBJ2-3 TRBV19 14 CASSIAAKADTQYF TGTGCCAGTAGTATCGCAGCGAAAGCAGATACGCAGTATTTT
- TRBD1 TRBJ1-1 TRBV18 20 CASSKTGNQGQGASDTEAFF TGTGCCAGCTCAAAAACCGGTAATCAGGGACAGGGGGCGTCTGACACTGAAGCTTTCTTT
- TRBD2 TRBJ2-3 TRBV11-3 16 CASSLGTSGGTDTQYF TGTGCCAGCAGCTTAGGTACTAGCGGGGGCACAGATACGCAGTATTTT
- - TRBJ2-4 TRBV6-1 14 CASSEVSGTNIQYF TGTGCCAGCAGTGAGGTTAGCGGAACAAACATTCAGTACTTC
- TRBD2 TRBJ2-2 TRBV6-4 15 CASSVLADNTGELFF TGTGCCAGCAGTGTACTAGCGGATAACACCGGGGAGCTGTTTTTT
- - TRBJ1-2 TRBV7-2 15 CASSTRSAGNYGYTF TGTGCCAGCAGCACTCGGTCCGCAGGCAACTATGGCTACACCTTC
- - TRBJ2-3 TRBV11-1 16 CASSLVHGREGDTQYF TGTGCCAGCAGCTTAGTTCACGGGAGAGAGGGAGATACGCAGTATTTT
- TRBD2 TRBJ2-7 TRBV5-1 16 CASSLLSGSTVDEQYF TGCGCCAGCAGCTTGTTAAGCGGGAGTACTGTGGACGAGCAGTACTTC
- - TRBJ2-6 TRBV28 17 CASSLSQGGVGANVLTF TGTGCCAGCAGTTTGTCACAGGGTGGGGTTGGGGCCAACGTCCTGACTTTC
- - TRBJ1-2 TRBV30 13 CAWSVKTGYGYTF TGTGCCTGGAGTGTAAAAACGGGGTATGGCTACACCTTC
- - TRBJ1-2 TRBV5-1 13 CASSSAADYGYTF TGCGCCAGCAGCTCAGCAGCTGATTATGGCTACACCTTC
- TRBD1 TRBJ1-2 TRBV6-5 13 CASRKQGANGYTF TGTGCCAGCAGGAAACAGGGGGCAAATGGCTACACCTTC
- TRBD2 TRBJ2-1 TRBV28 13 CASNSGRRNEQFF TGTGCCAGCAATAGCGGGAGGCGGAATGAGCAGTTCTTC